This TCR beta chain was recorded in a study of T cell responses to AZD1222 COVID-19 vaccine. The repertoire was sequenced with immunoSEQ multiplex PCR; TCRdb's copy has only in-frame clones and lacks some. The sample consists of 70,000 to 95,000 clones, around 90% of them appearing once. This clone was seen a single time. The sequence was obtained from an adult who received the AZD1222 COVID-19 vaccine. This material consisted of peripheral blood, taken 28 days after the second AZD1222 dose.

The CDR3 spells CASSLPPGGLRDTQYF. CDR3 DNA: TGTGCCAGCAGCCTACCCCCAGGGGGCCTTAGGGATACGCAGTATTTT. The V and J genes are TRBV28 and TRBJ2-3, with 8 bases that match TRBD1. The J segment lost 6 bases and the V segment lost 6 bases, leaving 14 bases of the junction unmatched. This CDR3 spans 16 amino acids. Per the germline V gene, CDR1 is MDHEN and CDR2 is SYDVKM.